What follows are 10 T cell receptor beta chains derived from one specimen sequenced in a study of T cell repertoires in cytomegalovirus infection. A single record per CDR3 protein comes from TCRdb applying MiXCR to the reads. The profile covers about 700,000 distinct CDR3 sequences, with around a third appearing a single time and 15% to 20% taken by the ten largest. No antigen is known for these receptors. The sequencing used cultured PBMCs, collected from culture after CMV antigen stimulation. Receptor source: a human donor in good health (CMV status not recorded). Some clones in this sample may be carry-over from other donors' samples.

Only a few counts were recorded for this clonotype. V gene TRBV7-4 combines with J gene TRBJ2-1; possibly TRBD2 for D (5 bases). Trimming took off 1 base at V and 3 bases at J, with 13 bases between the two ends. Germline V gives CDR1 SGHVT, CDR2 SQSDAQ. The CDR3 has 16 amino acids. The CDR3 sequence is CASSLDSSRYYNEQFF. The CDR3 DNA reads TGTGCCAGCAGCTTAGATTCTAGCAGATACTACAATGAGCAGTTCTTC.

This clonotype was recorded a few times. CDR3 sequence (DNA): TGTGCCAGCAGCTTATTTTTGGGACAGGGGGGCGGAAGGGTAATGAACACTGAAGCTTTCTTT. Translating it yields CASSLFLGQGGGRVMNTEAFF. The V call is TRBV11-2, the J call TRBJ1-1; 11 bases are shared with TRBD1. The CDR3 spans 21 residues. Germline V lookup: CDR1 SGHAT, CDR2 FQNNGV. Trimming at V came to 2 bases and at J to 0 bases, leaving 17 bases not matched to a gene.

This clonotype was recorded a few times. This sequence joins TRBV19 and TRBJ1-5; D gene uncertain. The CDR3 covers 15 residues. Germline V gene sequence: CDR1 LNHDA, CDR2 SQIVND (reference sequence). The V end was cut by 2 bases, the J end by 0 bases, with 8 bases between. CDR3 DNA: TGTGCCAGTAGTATAAAGCCATATAGCAATCAGCCCCAGCATTTT. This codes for CASSIKPYSNQPQHF. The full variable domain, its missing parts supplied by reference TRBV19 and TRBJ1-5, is DGGITQSPKYLFRKEGQNVTLSCEQNLNHDAMYWYRQDPGQGLRLIYYSQIVNDFQKGDIAEGYSVSREKKESFPLTVTSAQKNPTAFYLCASSIKPYSNQPQHFGDGTRLSIL.

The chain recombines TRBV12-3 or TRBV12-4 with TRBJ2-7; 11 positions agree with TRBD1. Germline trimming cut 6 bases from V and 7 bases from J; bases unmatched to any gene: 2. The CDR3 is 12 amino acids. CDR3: CASSGTGGEQYF. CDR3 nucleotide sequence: TGTGCCAGCAGCGGGACAGGGGGAGAGCAGTACTTC.

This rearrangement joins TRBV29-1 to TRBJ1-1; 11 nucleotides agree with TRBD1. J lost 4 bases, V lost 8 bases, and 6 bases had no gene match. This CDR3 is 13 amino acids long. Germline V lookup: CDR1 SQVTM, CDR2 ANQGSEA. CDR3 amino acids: CSNIGTGGTEAFF. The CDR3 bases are TGCAGCAATATTGGGACAGGGGGCACTGAAGCTTTCTTT. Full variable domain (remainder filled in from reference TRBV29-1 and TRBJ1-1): SAVISQKPSRDICQRGTSLTIQCQVDSQVTMMFWYRQQPGQSLTLIATANQGSEATYESGFVIDKFPISRPNLTFSTLTVSNMSPEDSSIYLCSNIGTGGTEAFFGQGTRLTVV.

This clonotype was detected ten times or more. The CDR3 sequence: CASSLAGVGNEKLFF. In nucleotides, the CDR3 is TGTGCCAGCAGCTTAGCGGGGGTGGGTAATGAAAAACTGTTTTTT. The chain couples TRBV7-2 to TRBJ1-4; a weak D match, TRBD1 (5 bases). The ends were cut back, 0 bases at V and 4 bases at J, with 9 bases in the middle. In germline, CDR1 is SGHTA, CDR2 FQGNSA. The CDR3 is 15 residues long.

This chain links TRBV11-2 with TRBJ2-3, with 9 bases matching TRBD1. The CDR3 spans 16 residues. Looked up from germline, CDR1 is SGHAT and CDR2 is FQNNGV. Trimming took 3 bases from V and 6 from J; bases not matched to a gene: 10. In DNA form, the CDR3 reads TGTGCCAGCAGCTTTCAACCGGGACAGGGACGGGATACGCAGTATTTT. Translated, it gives CASSFQPGQGRDTQYF. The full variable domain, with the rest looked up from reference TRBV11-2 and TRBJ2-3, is EAGVAQSPRYKIIEKRQSVAFWCNPISGHATLYWYQQILGQGPKLLIQFQNNGVVDDSQLPKDRFSAERLKGVDSTLKIQPAKLEDSAVYLCASSFQPGQGRDTQYFGPGTRLTVL.

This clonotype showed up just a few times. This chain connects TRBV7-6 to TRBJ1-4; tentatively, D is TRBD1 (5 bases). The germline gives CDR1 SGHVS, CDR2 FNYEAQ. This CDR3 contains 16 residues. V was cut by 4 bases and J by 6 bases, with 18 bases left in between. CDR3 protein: CASSSNAGLGDEKLFF. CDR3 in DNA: TGTGCCAGCAGCTCGAACGCCGGGTTGGGGGATGAAAAACTGTTTTTT.

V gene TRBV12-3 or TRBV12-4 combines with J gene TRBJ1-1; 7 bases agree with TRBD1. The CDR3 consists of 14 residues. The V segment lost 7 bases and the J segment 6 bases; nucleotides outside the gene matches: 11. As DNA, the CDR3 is TGTGCCAGCACCAGAAACAGGGGAGGGGCTGAAGCTTTCTTT. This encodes CASTRNRGGAEAFF.

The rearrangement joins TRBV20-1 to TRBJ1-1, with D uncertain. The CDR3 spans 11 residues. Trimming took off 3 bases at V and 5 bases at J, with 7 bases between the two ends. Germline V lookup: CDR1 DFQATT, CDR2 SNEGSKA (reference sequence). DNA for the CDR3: TGCAGTGCTAGTGGTAGTACTGAAGCTTTCTTT. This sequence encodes CSASGSTEAFF.